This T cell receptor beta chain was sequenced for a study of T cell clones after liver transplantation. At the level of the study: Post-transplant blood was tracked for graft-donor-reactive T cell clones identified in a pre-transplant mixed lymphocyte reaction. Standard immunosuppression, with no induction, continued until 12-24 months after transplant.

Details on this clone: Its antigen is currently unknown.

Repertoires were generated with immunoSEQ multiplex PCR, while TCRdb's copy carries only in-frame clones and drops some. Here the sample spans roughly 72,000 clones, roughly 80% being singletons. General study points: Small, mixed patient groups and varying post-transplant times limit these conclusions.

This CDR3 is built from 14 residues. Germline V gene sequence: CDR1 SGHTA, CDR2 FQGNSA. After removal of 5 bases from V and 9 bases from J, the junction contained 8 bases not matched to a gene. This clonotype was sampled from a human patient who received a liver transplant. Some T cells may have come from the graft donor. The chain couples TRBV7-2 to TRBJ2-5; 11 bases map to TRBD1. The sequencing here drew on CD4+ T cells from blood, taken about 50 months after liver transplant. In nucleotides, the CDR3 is TGTGCCAGCAGCCGGACAGGGGGCGCAACGGCCCAGTACTTC. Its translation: CASSRTGGATAQYF. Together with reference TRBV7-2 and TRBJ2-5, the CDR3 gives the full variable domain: GAGVSQSPSNKVTEKGKDVELRCDPISGHTALYWYRQSLGQGLEFLIYFQGNSAPDKSGLPSDRFSAERTGGSVSTLTIQRTQQEDSAVYLCASSRTGGATAQYFGPGTRLLVL.